This entry lists 9 T cell receptor beta chains sequenced from one sample in a study of blood T cells in healthy people across ages. For the second PCR, which ran for 7 to 11 cycles, a sample-barcoded 5' primer and a J-beta primer mix were used. TCRdb processed the 5' RACE reads anew with MiXCR; each CDR3 protein has one entry. The sample contains over 600,000 distinct CDR3 sequences, 40% to 50% of which appear only once. Sequencing was carried out using blood. Receptors were obtained from a man older than 75 in good health.

This clonotype was seen a handful of times. This chain uses TRBV12-3 or TRBV12-4 with TRBJ2-1, with 10 bases fitting TRBD2. The CDR3 has 16 residues. J was trimmed by 7 bases and V by 6 bases; bases with no gene match: 12. As DNA, the CDR3 is TGTGCCAGCAGCCAAACTCCTAGCGGGAGTTGGAATGAGCAGTTCTTC. Translation gives CASSQTPSGSWNEQFF.

The V gene is TRBV12-3 or TRBV12-4, the J gene TRBJ2-5; TRBD1 aligns across 10 bases. The CDR3 is 15 amino acids. The trim removed 5 bases at V and 4 bases at J, leaving 7 bases unmatched. The CDR3 region is CASSLRQGARETQYF. CDR3 in DNA: TGTGCCAGCAGTCTCAGACAGGGGGCGAGAGAGACCCAGTACTTC.

J is TRBJ2-7 and V is TRBV28; D call uncertain. The V gene lost 5 bases and the J gene lost 7 bases, with 12 bases spanning the gap. The CDR3 runs to 12 residues. The germline V gene has CDR1 MDHEN and CDR2 SYDVKM. The CDR3 sequence is CASSPPTSEQYF. The CDR3 DNA reads as TGTGCCAGCAGTCCCCCCACAAGTGAGCAGTACTTC. The whole variable domain, filled in from reference TRBV28 and TRBJ2-7, reads DVKVTQSSRYLVKRTGEKVFLECVQDMDHENMFWYRQDPGLGLRLIYFSYDVKMKEKGDIPEGYSVSREKKERFSLILESASTNQTSMYLCASSPPTSEQYFGPGTRLTVT.

The chain carries TRBV3-1 and TRBJ1-2; maybe TRBD1 (5 bases). The germline V and J ends were trimmed by 0 bases and 4 bases, with 9 bases remaining between them. Germline V gene data show CDR1 as LGHDT and CDR2 as YNNKEL (reference sequence). This CDR3 is 14 amino acids long. The CDR3 coding sequence is TGTGCCAGCAGCCAAGAGAGGGGCTTCTATGGCTACACCTTC. The encoded protein is CASSQERGFYGYTF.

This chain links TRBV2 with TRBJ1-5, with D possibly matching TRBD1 (6 bases). In germline, CDR1 is SNHLY, CDR2 FYNNEI. This CDR3 has 16 amino acids. V lost 4 bases and J lost 4, with 17 bases in between. DNA of the CDR3: TGTGCCAGCAGTGCCTCCGGGACAAGGTCAAATCAGCCCCAGCATTTT. It specifies CASSASGTRSNQPQHF.

The chain has TRBV20-1 and TRBJ2-7, with 10 nucleotides matching TRBD2. V lost 0 bases and J lost 7; bases outside the gene matches: 12. The length of the CDR3 is 16 residues. Germline V gene lookup returns CDR1 DFQATT and CDR2 SNEGSKA (reference sequence). CDR3: CSARDAGLAGEPEQYF. The CDR3 region has the DNA TGCAGTGCTAGAGATGCCGGGCTAGCGGGGGAACCGGAGCAGTACTTC.

This clonotype occurred once. This sequence joins TRBV28 and TRBJ2-7, with TRBD1 as a possible D gene (6 bases). Germline V gives CDR1 MDHEN, CDR2 SYDVKM. The V and J ends lost 6 bases and 0 bases respectively, with 12 bases between them. The CDR3 loop spans 14 amino acids. CDR3 DNA: TGTGCCAGCAGAATACAGGGATCCTCCTACGAGCAGTACTTC. As protein: CASRIQGSSYEQYF.

This clonotype was recorded many times. The rearrangement links TRBV6-1 to TRBJ2-7, with a tentative D call TRBD2 (6 bases). The CDR3 covers 14 residues. The V and J ends lost 0 bases and 3 bases respectively, with 9 bases between them. The germline V gene encodes CDR1 MNHNS and CDR2 SASEGT. The CDR3 coding sequence is TGTGCCAGCAGTGAAGCTGGGGGAGGCTACGAGCAGTACTTC. Residues: CASSEAGGGYEQYF.

The CDR3 loop reads CSVDKGSGYNEQFF. The CDR3 nucleotides are TGCAGCGTTGATAAGGGGTCGGGGTACAATGAGCAGTTCTTC. This chain links TRBV29-1 with TRBJ2-1; D is perhaps TRBD1 or TRBD2 (5 bases each). V lost 3 bases and J 4 bases, leaving 13 bases between the germline ends. CDR1 SQVTM and CDR2 ANQGSEA come from the germline V gene. The CDR3 sequence is 14 residues long.